Below are 17 T cell receptor beta chains sequenced from a single sample in a study of OX40 agonist ivuxolimab in advanced cancers. Library method: the immunoSEQ multiplex PCR assay. TCRdb provides this immuneACCESS table in a form limited to in-frame rearrangements. Some clones are lacking; in checked studies, under half of them reflect an unresolved V gene, and why the rest are absent is not known. The sample records fewer than 85,000 clones, roughly 78% of which are singletons. Approximately 5% of the sample lies in the top ten. The starting material was CD4+ or CD8+ T cells sorted from blood, obtained in a trial of the OX40 agonist ivuxolimab. The receptors were gathered from an adult with an advanced solid tumor such as melanoma, head and neck, liver or kidney cancer.

V is TRBV28 and J is TRBJ2-1, with 7 bases lining up with TRBD1. Germline CDR1 MDHEN, CDR2 SYDVKM. Trimming took 7 bases from V and 0 from J; bases not matched to a gene: 9. The CDR3 extends over 16 amino acids. Here the CDR3 reads CASKGEGTASYNEQFF. CDR3 DNA: TGTGCCAGCAAAGGGGAAGGGACAGCCTCCTACAATGAGCAGTTCTTC.

This chain connects TRBV29-1 to TRBJ1-1, with D perhaps TRBD1 (6 bases). The V gene lost 4 bases and the J gene lost 0 bases, with 9 bases spanning the gap. CDR3 length: 13 residues. The germline V gene has CDR1 SQVTM and CDR2 ANQGSEA. The CDR3 region has the DNA TGCAGCGTTGGAGGACAGCTGAACACTGAAGCTTTCTTT. Its translation: CSVGGQLNTEAFF. The variable domain in full, with the rest retrieved from reference TRBV29-1 and TRBJ1-1, is SAVISQKPSRDICQRGTSLTIQCQVDSQVTMMFWYRQQPGQSLTLIATANQGSEATYESGFVIDKFPISRPNLTFSTLTVSNMSPEDSSIYLCSVGGQLNTEAFFGQGTRLTVV.

The V call is TRBV7-6, the J call TRBJ1-3; D ambiguous. Germline V lookup: CDR1 SGHVS, CDR2 FNYEAQ. V shed 2 bases and J shed 3 bases, with 14 bases lying between them. The CDR3 consists of 16 residues. The CDR3 sequence is CASSLWNSLGGNTIYF. The DNA of the CDR3 is TGTGCCAGCAGCTTATGGAACAGCCTGGGTGGAAACACCATATATTTT.

CDR3 DNA sequence: TGTGCCAGCAGTTCCCCCGGTCAGGGCGTGGGCAATCAGCCCCAGCATTTT. Translating it yields CASSSPGQGVGNQPQHF. The rearrangement uses TRBV28 and TRBJ1-5; D possibly corresponds to TRBD1 (5 bases). V gave up 4 bases and J gave up 2 bases, with 18 bases separating them. Germline CDR1 MDHEN, CDR2 SYDVKM. CDR3 length: 17 residues.

The rearrangement joins TRBV28 to TRBJ1-3; perhaps TRBD1 as D (5 bases). Trimming pared 8 bases from V and 4 bases from J, leaving 24 bases between. The CDR3 sequence is 17 residues long. CDR1 is MDHEN and CDR2 is SYDVKM in the germline V gene. CDR3 residues: CASCLMGRRLSGNTIYF. CDR3 sequence (DNA): TGTGCCAGCTGCCTGATGGGGCGGAGGTTGTCGGGAAACACCATATATTTT.

The rearrangement uses TRBV6-1 and TRBJ2-3, with 9 bases that match TRBD1. Germline trimming cut 7 bases from V and 2 bases from J; bases unmatched to any gene: 7. Germline V lookup: CDR1 MNHNS, CDR2 SASEGT. CDR3 length: 15 residues. This CDR3 is CASKDRGMSTDTQYF. The CDR3 region has the DNA TGTGCCAGCAAGGACAGGGGTATGTCCACAGATACGCAGTATTTT.

This rearrangement joins TRBV27 to TRBJ1-6; 8 bases are shared with TRBD1. The junction had 16 bases not matched to a gene; V was cut back by 11 bases and J by 7 bases. This CDR3 is built from 16 residues. Germline V gene sequence: CDR1 MNHEY, CDR2 SMNVEV (reference sequence). This chain's CDR3 is CASQGAGGRLNSPLHF. For the CDR3, the DNA is TGTGCCTCCCAGGGGGCAGGGGGCAGACTGAATTCACCCCTCCACTTT.

The CDR3 is CASSVLPGQAANGYTF. The CDR3 coding sequence is TGTGCCAGCAGCGTCCTTCCGGGACAGGCGGCGAATGGCTACACCTTC. The chain employs TRBV9 and TRBJ1-2; 8 positions match TRBD1. V was clipped by 2 bases and J by 6 bases; unmatched bases: 12. Germline lookup yields CDR1 SGDLS and CDR2 YYNGEE. The CDR3 contains 16 residues.

The V call is TRBV19, the J call TRBJ2-6; 10 bases agree with TRBD1. The CDR3 is 16 residues long. V trimming: 6 bases; J trimming: 5 bases; junction bases outside the gene matches: 7. Germline values: CDR1 LNHDA, CDR2 SQIVND (reference sequence). The CDR3 DNA follows: TGTGCCAGTAGCAAGGGACAGGGGATCTGGGCCAACGTCCTGACTTTC. Amino acids: CASSKGQGIWANVLTF.

The V gene is TRBV27, the J gene TRBJ2-2; D is possibly TRBD2 (5 bases). The V end lost 5 bases, the J end lost 0 bases, and 19 bases lay between the germline ends. CDR1 and CDR2 from the germline V gene are MNHEY and SMNVEV (reference sequence). This CDR3 has 18 residues. For the CDR3, the DNA is TGTGCCAGCAGTCCCCGATCCACTAGGACCTCGAACACCGGGGAGCTGTTTTTT. Encoded protein: CASSPRSTRTSNTGELFF.

In this sample, this clone turned up a few times. The CDR3 loop is CASSLVAVGSYEQYF. The CDR3 DNA sequence: TGTGCCAGCAGCTTAGTCGCAGTGGGATCCTACGAGCAGTACTTC. This chain uses TRBV7-2 with TRBJ2-7, with D hard to call. Deletions cut 1 base from V and 1 base from J, with 11 bases between. The CDR3 contains 15 residues. CDR1 is SGHTA and CDR2 is FQGNSA in the germline V gene. Supplemented by reference TRBV7-2 and TRBJ2-7, the full variable domain reads GAGVSQSPSNKVTEKGKDVELRCDPISGHTALYWYRQSLGQGLEFLIYFQGNSAPDKSGLPSDRFSAERTGGSVSTLTIQRTQQEDSAVYLCASSLVAVGSYEQYFGPGTRLTVT.

The chain carries TRBV7-2 and TRBJ2-3, with 9 positions matching TRBD1. CDR3 length equals 15 residues. The V gene end was trimmed by 4 bases and the J gene end by 1 base; junction bases not matched to a gene: 3. CDR1 is SGHTA, CDR2 FQGNSA, per germline. The CDR3 loop is CASSSRDRGTDTQYF. The CDR3, as DNA: TGTGCCAGCAGCTCCCGGGACAGGGGCACAGATACGCAGTATTTT.

The J gene is TRBJ2-2, the V gene TRBV7-2, with 11 bases that match TRBD1. From germline, CDR1 is SGHTA and CDR2 FQGNSA. CDR3 length: 16 residues. Trimming at V came to 1 base and at J to 6 bases, leaving 4 bases not matched to a gene. CDR3 in amino acids: CASSLEGQGGAGELFF. The CDR3 DNA reads TGTGCCAGCAGCTTAGAGGGACAGGGGGGAGCCGGGGAGCTGTTTTTT. The full variable domain, completed using reference TRBV7-2 and TRBJ2-2, is GAGVSQSPSNKVTEKGKDVELRCDPISGHTALYWYRQSLGQGLEFLIYFQGNSAPDKSGLPSDRFSAERTGGSVSTLTIQRTQQEDSAVYLCASSLEGQGGAGELFFGEGSRLTVL.

The chain recombines TRBV7-9 with TRBJ2-2, with TRBD2 as a possible D gene (5 bases). V lost 8 bases and J 2 bases, leaving 12 bases between the germline ends. The CDR3 loop spans 14 amino acids. Germline CDR1 is SEHNR and CDR2 is FQNEAQ (reference sequence). The CDR3 nucleotides read TGTGCCAGCTCCCCGGGGATTAACACCGGGGAGCTGTTTTTT. Translated: CASSPGINTGELFF.

The J gene is TRBJ1-2, the V gene TRBV6-1; D unresolved. Germline V gives CDR1 MNHNS, CDR2 SASEGT. The CDR3 is 14 amino acids. Deletions cut 7 bases from V and 5 bases from J, with 17 bases between. The CDR3 here is CASTPRRLDYGYTF. DNA of the CDR3: TGTGCCAGCACCCCGCGGCGGTTAGATTATGGCTACACCTTC.

The gene calls are TRBV19 and TRBJ1-4; D call uncertain. Germline CDR1 LNHDA, CDR2 SQIVND (reference sequence). The CDR3 is made up of 13 amino acids. V was shortened by 7 bases and J by 8 bases, with 14 bases between the two germline ends. CDR3 loop: CASNGGMPEKLFF. As DNA, the CDR3 is TGTGCCAGTAACGGCGGGATGCCGGAAAAACTGTTTTTT.

The CDR3 spells CASSLGDNQPQHF. The CDR3 nucleotides are TGCGCCAGCAGCTTGGGGGACAATCAGCCCCAGCATTTT. This sequence joins TRBV5-1 and TRBJ1-5; D unresolved. V lost 0 bases and J lost 3, with 4 bases in between. Germline V CDR1 and CDR2: SGHRS, YFSETQ. The CDR3 runs 13 residues.